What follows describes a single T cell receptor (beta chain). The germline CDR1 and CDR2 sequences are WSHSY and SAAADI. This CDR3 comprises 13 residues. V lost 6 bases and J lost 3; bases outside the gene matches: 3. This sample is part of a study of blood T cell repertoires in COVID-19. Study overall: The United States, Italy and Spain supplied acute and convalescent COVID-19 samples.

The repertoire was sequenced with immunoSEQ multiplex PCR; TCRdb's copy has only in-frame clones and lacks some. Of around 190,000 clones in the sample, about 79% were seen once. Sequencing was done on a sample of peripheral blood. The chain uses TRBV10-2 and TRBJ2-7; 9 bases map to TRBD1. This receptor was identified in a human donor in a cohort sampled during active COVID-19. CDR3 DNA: TGCGCCAGCAGGCCGGGACAGGGCTACGAGCAGTACTTC. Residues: CASRPGQGYEQYF.